This T cell receptor (beta chain) was sequenced for a study of yellow fever vaccine responses in identical twins. Study outcomes and limitations: Reportedly, twins' vaccine T cell responses looked partly convergent and partly personalized.

A single record per CDR3 protein comes from TCRdb applying MiXCR to the RT-PCR reads. Counted here are 3,500 to 4,500 distinct CDR3 sequences, approximately 82% occurring once; the ten biggest clones make up about 3.7%. This clonotype was counted a single time. Its antigen is unknown. The V end was cut by 0 bases, the J end by 5 bases, with 18 bases between. The CDR3 has 17 amino acids. The V gene's germline CDR1 is SGHRS and CDR2 YFSETQ. This receptor was taken from a woman aged 18-29 years who received the yellow fever vaccine. The sequences come from T cells from blood (PBMCs), unsorted or a sorted subset (not recorded which), collected before or after yellow fever vaccination (not recorded which). The J gene is TRBJ2-1, the V gene TRBV5-1, with a tentative D call TRBD1 (6 bases). CDR3 amino acids: CASSLAALAGDNNEQFF. CDR3 DNA sequence: TGCGCCAGCAGCTTGGCCGCCCTGGCAGGGGATAACAATGAGCAGTTCTTC. Variable domain in full (rest from reference TRBV5-1 and TRBJ2-1): KAGVTQTPRYLIKTRGQQVTLSCSPISGHRSVSWYQQTPGQGLQFLFEYFSETQRNKGNFPGRFSGRQFSNSRSEMNVSTLELGDSALYLCASSLAALAGDNNEQFFGPGTRLTVL.